This T cell receptor beta chain was recovered during a study of shared clonotypes between healthy human individuals. About the research overall: CD4 naive and memory got three plates each, CD8 naive two, CD8 memory one. Whole-study findings and limits: Shared clonotypes across all four donors exceeded non-shared ones in generation probability.

Germline-derived CDR1 and CDR2 are MNHEY and SMNVEV (reference sequence). The ends were cut back, 5 bases at V and 2 bases at J, with 7 bases in the middle. The CDR3 sequence is 12 residues long. DNA at about 0.2 ug, around 30,000 T cell genomes, went into sorted-subset replicate PCRs. Here immunoSEQ multiplex PCR was the method, and the copy in TCRdb shows in-frame clones only, minus some. The sample shows about 2.1 million clones, 93% of them seen only once. It was CD45RO-negative cells, positively selected for CCR7, that made up naive CD8 cells, with terminally differentiated effector memory CD45RA+ cells excluded. A note on this clone: Its antigen is as yet unknown. The sample has other DNA sequences that encode this CDR3 too.

Material for sequencing was naive CD8+ T cells from PBMCs. This TCR derives from a man between 18 and 29 years old in good health. Some clones in this sample may be carry-over from other donors' samples. V is TRBV27 and J is TRBJ2-7, with D hard to call. The CDR3 sequence is CASSGGPYEQYF. The CDR3, as DNA: TGTGCCAGCAGTGGCGGTCCCTACGAGCAGTACTTC.